This TCR beta chain stems from a study of blood T cell repertoires in COVID-19. Trimming removed 4 bases at V and 2 bases at J, with 7 bases between. The CDR3 has 13 residues. Germline CDR1 reads WSHSY; CDR2 reads SAAADI. Only in-frame clones appear in the TCRdb table, and some are missing; sequencing was by immunoSEQ multiplex PCR. The sample includes about 69,000 clones, 80% to 90% of them seen just once. The chain recombines TRBV10-2 with TRBJ2-3; D gene uncertain. The sequence came from a man aged 25-45 years with acute or convalescent COVID-19. The sequenced sample consisted of peripheral blood. The CDR3: CASSVGPTDTQYF. The CDR3 DNA sequence: TGCGCCAGCAGTGTTGGGCCCACAGATACGCAGTATTTT.